The 11 T cell receptor beta chains in this list originate from one sample, sequenced in a study of cytomegalovirus exposure and HLA in healthy donors. The PCR ran on 60 Vbeta and 13 Jbeta primers. Some clones are missing from TCRdb's copy, which holds only in-frame ones; the method was immunoSEQ multiplex PCR. Of 150,000 to 200,000 clones listed, 80% to 85% are singletons. Sequencing used PBMCs. These receptors originate from a man younger than 35 in good health and CMV-seronegative.

CDR3 sequence reads: CASSFGLIGEQYF. CDR3 sequence (DNA): TGTGCCAGCAGCTTTGGACTAATAGGCGAGCAGTACTTC. The V call is TRBV7-7, the J call TRBJ2-7, with D possibly matching TRBD2 (6 bases). Per the germline V gene, CDR1 is SSHAT and CDR2 is FNYEAQ (reference sequence). This CDR3 spans 13 amino acids. V lost 3 bases and J 6 bases, leaving 12 bases between the germline ends. Full variable domain (rest looked up from reference TRBV7-7 and TRBJ2-7): GAGVSQSPRYKVTKRGQDVTLRCDPISSHATLYWYQQALGQGPEFLTYFNYEAQPDKSGLPSDRFSAERPEGSISTLTIQRTEQRDSAMYRCASSFGLIGEQYFGPGTRLTVT.

This clone was recorded once. This CDR3 is CASSPQTDDNSPLHF. The CDR3 DNA sequence: TGTGCCAGCTCACCTCAGACAGATGATAATTCACCCCTCCACTTT. This chain links TRBV18 with TRBJ1-6, with a possible D match to TRBD1 (5 bases). Germline assignment: CDR1 KGHSH and CDR2 LQKENI. V was clipped by 3 bases and J by 5 bases, with 11 bases between them. CDR3 length: 15 amino acids.

This chain uses TRBV28 with TRBJ2-1, with D possibly being TRBD2 (5 bases). CDR3 size: 14 residues. CDR1 is MDHEN, CDR2 SYDVKM, per germline. V gave up 6 bases and J gave up 7 bases, with 16 bases separating them. The CDR3 DNA reads as TGTGCCAGCAGCTCGGGGTGGTCTACAAATGAGCAGTTCTTC. It codes for CASSSGWSTNEQFF.

Note on this clone: The germline gene is not matched at one end of the junction; a read error may be the cause. This chain links TRBV7-9 with TRBJ1-2; D is ambiguous. The length of the CDR3 is 11 residues. CDR1 is SEHNR, CDR2 FQNEAQ, per germline (reference sequence). In DNA, the CDR3 is TGTTCCAGCAGCTCCTATCCGGGCTACACCTTC. It encodes CSSSSYPGYTF.

This chain connects TRBV7-3 to TRBJ2-7, with 10 bases that match TRBD2. After removal of 5 bases from V and 3 bases from J, the junction contained 7 bases not matched to a gene. This CDR3 region has 15 residues. Germline loops: CDR1 SGHTA, CDR2 FQGTGA. CDR3 sequence: CASSLGSSGSYEQYF. DNA of the CDR3: TGTGCCAGCAGCCTAGGGTCTAGCGGGAGCTACGAGCAGTACTTC. Complete variable domain (other parts from reference TRBV7-3 and TRBJ2-7): GAGVSQTPSNKVTEKGKYVELRCDPISGHTALYWYRQSLGQGPEFLIYFQGTGAADDSGLPNDRFFAVRPEGSVSTLKIQRTERGDSAVYLCASSLGSSGSYEQYFGPGTRLTVT.

This chain uses TRBV7-9 with TRBJ2-6; D may be TRBD1 (6 bases). This CDR3 has 18 amino acids. Germline values: CDR1 SEHNR, CDR2 FQNEAQ (reference sequence). V was trimmed by 1 base and J by 3 bases, leaving 16 bases between them. CDR3 in DNA: TGTGCCAGCAGCTTAGAGGCCCAGGGGATAGGTGGGGCCAACGTCCTGACTTTC. It encodes CASSLEAQGIGGANVLTF.

This chain uses TRBV2 with TRBJ1-2; TRBD1 agrees at 9 bases. The CDR3 is 17 amino acids. The germline V gene encodes CDR1 SNHLY and CDR2 FYNNEI. V lost 6 bases and J lost 4; bases outside the gene matches: 15. CDR3 loop: CASRGTGLYKRGYGYTF. The DNA for the CDR3 is TGTGCCAGCAGGGGGACAGGGCTTTACAAGCGTGGCTATGGCTACACCTTC.

This clone was observed a handful of times. This chain joins TRBV4-2 and TRBJ1-4, with D possibly TRBD1 on 6 matching bases. Germline loops: CDR1 LGHNA, CDR2 YNFKEQ. The V end was cut by 1 base, the J end by 4 bases, with 10 bases between. The CDR3 contains 15 residues. The CDR3 DNA reads as TGTGCCAGCAGCCAAGCGCAGGGGCATAATGAAAAACTGTTTTTT. It yields the protein CASSQAQGHNEKLFF.

The rearrangement joins TRBV11-2 to TRBJ2-7, with TRBD2 matching over 7 bases. The CDR3 length is 14 residues. J gave up 3 bases and V 4 bases, and 6 bases lay outside the gene matches. Germline V gene lookup returns CDR1 SGHAT and CDR2 FQNNGV. CDR3 sequence: CASSSYSGNYEQYF. The CDR3 DNA is TGTGCCAGCAGCTCTTACAGCGGGAACTACGAGCAGTACTTC.

This clone was detected only once. V is TRBV7-2 and J is TRBJ1-2, with D unresolved. V was clipped by 0 bases and J by 3 bases, with 8 bases between them. Germline loops: CDR1 SGHTA, CDR2 FQGNSA. The CDR3 has 14 residues. CDR3 DNA: TGTGCCAGCAGCTTAGCGGGCGGGGACTATGGCTACACCTTC. It is translated as CASSLAGGDYGYTF.

The J gene is TRBJ2-3, the V gene TRBV13; 7 bases align to TRBD1. There are 14 residues in the CDR3. Germline-derived CDR1 and CDR2 are PRHDT and FYEKMQ (reference sequence). The ends lost 5 bases at V and 10 bases at J; junction bases unmatched: 12. Here the CDR3 DNA reads TGTGCCAGCAGCATATCAGACAGGGCCGGATCGCAGTATTTT. Translated: CASSISDRAGSQYF.